This T cell receptor (beta chain) was obtained from a study of T cell repertoires in cytomegalovirus infection. Study at large: Recently identified HLA-C-restricted CMV epitopes were among the peptides used. Study-level points and caveats: The cumulative frequency of public TCR beta families distinguished individuals who carried CMV together with the relevant HLA. The response measured ex vivo was dominated by TCR beta clonotypes (HLA-C-restricted and CMV-specific).

MiXCR, applied by TCRdb to the reads, yields one record per CDR3 protein. This sample yields around 750,000 distinct CDR3 sequences, of which about 31% are seen a single time; 9.5% to 15% belongs to the top ten. About this clonotype: What it binds is unknown.

In germline, CDR1 is DFQATT, CDR2 SNEGSKA (reference sequence). The V gene lost 0 bases and the J gene lost 8 bases, with 11 bases spanning the gap. This CDR3 has 13 amino acids. This clonotype was sampled from a human donor in good health (CMV status not recorded). Some clones in this sample may be carry-over from other donors' samples. The chain carries TRBV20-1 and TRBJ2-1; no definite D call. The sample here was cultured CD8+ T cells from PBMCs, taken from culture after CMV antigen stimulation. CDR3 nucleotides: TGCAGTGCTAGAGATCCCGTTAAGGATGAGCAGTTCTTC. It specifies CSARDPVKDEQFF.